These T cell receptor beta chains were read from a single sample in a study of vaccination and CD4 T cells after COVID-19. TCRdb analysed the PCR reads with MiXCR anew, one entry per CDR3 protein. The sample gives about 17,000 distinct CDR3 sequences, 55% of which show up once; approximately 9.1% is in the top ten. The antigens of these receptors remain unknown. The sequenced sample was CD4+ T cells from blood, cultured in vitro. The source is a human donor who had recovered from COVID-19. The CDR3 runs from the conserved cysteine through the conserved F or W.

>14|TRBJ2-5|TRBV19
CASSIEGLRETQYF
>17|TRBJ2-5|TRBV4-1
CASSQEGTVRWEETQYF
>16|TRBJ1-5|TRBV20-1
CSARDPPGRDNQPQHF
>14|TRBJ1-1|TRBV20-1
CSATKGGLVTEAFF
>15|TRBJ2-1|TRBV18
CASSPGSGQYNEQFF
>13|TRBJ1-5|TRBV6-1
CASRRDRNQPQHF
>14|TRBJ2-2|TRBV19
CASSREGVTGELFF
>16|TRBJ2-3|TRBV24-1
CATSDFERQGTDTQYF
>14|TRBJ2-5|TRBV5-5
CASSFDFGEETQYF
>17|TRBJ1-5|TRBV7-2
CASSLAPPGHGKWPQHF
>14|TRBJ2-3|TRBV25-1
CASGRGSDTDTQYF
>15|TRBJ2-1|TRBV7-9
CASSLGVGTYNEQFF
>13|TRBJ2-7|TRBV18
CASSPLAGEGQYF
>15|TRBJ1-2|TRBV29-1
CSATAGARNNYGYTF
>14|TRBJ1-1|TRBV7-8
CASSLGGAHTEAFF
>16|TRBJ2-5|TRBV5-1
CASSERISGSQETQYF
>15|TRBJ2-1|TRBV5-1
CASSDRQGAHNEQFF
>13|TRBJ2-2|TRBV2
CAISGPDTGELFF
>14|TRBJ1-1|TRBV5-1
CASSPLASSTEAFF
>18|TRBJ2-1|TRBV27
CASSLSPLGEGRRDEQFF
>19|TRBJ1-1|TRBV10-2
CASRTKATGGLVMNTEAFF
>13|TRBJ2-7|TRBV2
CASSAQVGSEQYF
>17|TRBJ2-2|TRBV6-5
CASSYAGLAGATGELFF
>12|TRBJ1-5|TRBV12-3/TRBV12-4
CASSFSDQPQHF
>13|TRBJ1-3|TRBV6-2/TRBV6-3
CASGRTSGNTIYF
>15|TRBJ1-1|TRBV7-3
CASSLTGSGQGLAFF
>17|TRBJ2-3|TRBV20-1
CSARDETGTSLTDTQYF
>14|TRBJ2-7|TRBV18
CASSPPTGNDEQYF
>14|TRBJ1-4|TRBV24-1
CATSDPGSGEKLFF
>13|TRBJ1-6|TRBV12-3/TRBV12-4
CASSLGQSSPLHF
>15|TRBJ1-5|TRBV19
CASSATGGAYQPQHF
>11|TRBJ2-5|TRBV20-1
CSPTFQETQYF
>18|TRBJ2-5|TRBV12-3/TRBV12-4
CASSLGLAGGDLGETQYF
>15|TRBJ1-6|TRBV2
CASKEMATMRSPLHF
>14|TRBJ1-1|TRBV2
CASSGGRGVIEAFF
>13|TRBJ2-7|TRBV11-2
CASSAHVEYEQYF
>14|TRBJ1-2|TRBV7-9
CASSIPTGTYGYTF
>11|TRBJ2-2|TRBV6-1
CASSPTGELFF
>14|TRBJ2-3|TRBV18
CASSSRQETDTQYF
>15|TRBJ1-2|TRBV7-9
CASSPTEPSNYGYTF
>13|TRBJ1-2|TRBV12-3/TRBV12-4
CASSFDRNYGYTF
>17|TRBJ1-5|TRBV10-3
CASSGEGRQFSNQPQHF
>14|TRBJ2-3|TRBV28
CASSFSQGMDTQYF
>16|TRBJ1-2|TRBV9
CASSVASDRTNYGYTF
>14|TRBJ1-2|TRBV18
CASSPQRREDGYTF
>16|TRBJ1-1|TRBV19
CASTVGFRGGKTEAFF
>16|TRBJ2-1|TRBV4-1
CASSQDRQGTYNEQFF
>13|TRBJ2-7|TRBV2
CASNNAGSYEQYF
>12|TRBJ2-7|TRBV30
CAWSVLGYEQYF
>16|TRBJ1-1|TRBV11-3
CASSLDPNNQNTEAFF
>13|TRBJ1-1|TRBV20-1
CSARDPSLTEAFF
>13|TRBJ1-1|TRBV11-2
CASSSTSVAEAFF